This T cell receptor beta chain was found in a study of cytomegalovirus exposure and HLA in healthy donors. As for the study in general: Unique TCR beta sequences numbering approximately 120 million came from about 179 million T cells in an earlier analysis. General observations from the study: In a later analysis, HLA-associated TCR beta chains were more clonally expanded than equally common others.

Primers included in the PCR were 60 Vbeta and 13 Jbeta primers. Only in-frame clones appear in the TCRdb table, and some are missing; sequencing was by immunoSEQ multiplex PCR. The table includes about 59,000 clones, around 80% detected once. Healthy bone marrow donors supplied every sample. With respect to this clone: The antigen is not known.

Material: PBMCs. The TCR was taken from a woman between 35 and 50 years old in good health and CMV-seronegative.

CDR3 nucleotides: TGTGCCAGCAGATCGTCAGGGGGAGGCTACACCTTC. Translating it yields CASRSSGGGYTF. The chain recombines TRBV28 with TRBJ1-2, with TRBD1 matching 7 bases. J was trimmed by 8 bases and V by 6 bases; bases with no gene match: 6. The CDR3 sequence is 12 residues long. Per the germline V gene, CDR1 is MDHEN and CDR2 is SYDVKM.